This TCR beta chain came from a study of CD8 T cells in ankylosing spondylitis. Germline CDR1 reads SGDLS; CDR2 reads YYNGEE. Trimming left V 2 bases short and J 7 bases short, with 13 bases between. CDR3 length: 14 residues. One entry per CDR3 protein results from TCRdb running MiXCR on the 5' RACE reads. The sample consists of around 10,000 distinct CDR3 sequences, 5% to 6.5% of them appearing once. The sequence derives from a female donor with ankylosing spondylitis or in good health (not recorded which). The rearrangement uses TRBV9 and TRBJ2-1; D tentatively reads TRBD1 or TRBD2 (5 bases each). Sample: blood, either unsorted or a sorted T cell fraction (not recorded which). The CDR3 sequence is CASSVVSGPNEQFF. The DNA of the CDR3 is TGTGCCAGCAGCGTTGTTTCGGGACCTAATGAGCAGTTCTTC.